A selection of T cell receptor beta chains follows, all from one sample in a study of blood T cell repertoires in COVID-19. Clones were read by immunoSEQ multiplex PCR, and TCRdb kept only the in-frame ones, dropping some. The data hold a few hundred thousand clones, with 80% to 90% observed a single time. The sample consisted of peripheral blood. Source of these receptors: a man aged 80 or over with acute or convalescent COVID-19. Both conserved end residues are part of each CDR3. Fields, in order: D gene, V gene, clone size, J gene, CDR3 DNA, CDR3 protein. The D gene is left open where the match is weak. Clone sizes are given selectively: once, few, many, or a class where the clone is expanded.

D gene: TRBD1; V gene: TRBV6-1; clone size: -; J gene: TRBJ2-2; CDR3 DNA: TGTGCCAGCAGTGACCTCAGGGGGCGCGGGAATTTAGGCGGGGAGCTGTTTTTT; CDR3 protein: CASSDLRGRGNLGGELFF
D gene: TRBD2; V gene: TRBV27; clone size: -; J gene: TRBJ2-7; CDR3 DNA: TGTGCCAGCAGTTTCGCAAGCGGGACCTACGAGCAGTACTTC; CDR3 protein: CASSFASGTYEQYF
D gene: -; V gene: TRBV5-1; clone size: -; J gene: TRBJ2-6; CDR3 DNA: TGCGCCAGCAGCTTACCGGGCTCTGGGGCCAACGTCCTGACTTTC; CDR3 protein: CASSLPGSGANVLTF
D gene: TRBD1; V gene: TRBV6-5; clone size: -; J gene: TRBJ1-2; CDR3 DNA: TGTGCCAGCAGTTCCCGACAGGGCCTGCGTGGCTACACCTTC; CDR3 protein: CASSSRQGLRGYTF
D gene: -; V gene: TRBV19; clone size: -; J gene: TRBJ1-3; CDR3 DNA: TGTGCCACCACCCCGGAGGGGGGGTGGTTTGGAAACACCATATATTTT; CDR3 protein: CATTPEGGWFGNTIYF
D gene: TRBD1; V gene: TRBV18; clone size: -; J gene: TRBJ1-6; CDR3 DNA: TGTGCCAGCTCACGGGACAGGGGGAACTCACCCCTCCACTTT; CDR3 protein: CASSRDRGNSPLHF
D gene: -; V gene: TRBV5-7; clone size: -; J gene: TRBJ2-5; CDR3 DNA: TGTGCCAGCAGGACCCGGGTCGGGGAACAAGAGACCCAGTACTTC; CDR3 protein: CASRTRVGEQETQYF
D gene: -; V gene: TRBV7-2; clone size: -; J gene: TRBJ2-7; CDR3 DNA: TGTGCCAGCAGCTCGGACTGGAACTCCTACGAGCAGTACTTC; CDR3 protein: CASSSDWNSYEQYF
D gene: -; V gene: TRBV2; clone size: -; J gene: TRBJ2-2; CDR3 DNA: TGTGCCAGCAGTGGGTCGAGGAGTAACACCGGGGAGCTGTTTTTT; CDR3 protein: CASSGSRSNTGELFF
D gene: -; V gene: TRBV19; clone size: -; J gene: TRBJ1-5; CDR3 DNA: TGTGCCAGTAGTCCCCTACACTATAGCAATCAGCCCCAGCATTTT; CDR3 protein: CASSPLHYSNQPQHF
D gene: -; V gene: TRBV6-5; clone size: -; J gene: TRBJ1-1; CDR3 DNA: TGTGCCAGCAGTTACTCTTGGGGCGGAAACACTGAAGCTTTCTTT; CDR3 protein: CASSYSWGGNTEAFF
D gene: -; V gene: TRBV27; clone size: -; J gene: TRBJ2-7; CDR3 DNA: TGTGCCAGCAGTTCCACGACAGCATCCTACGAGCAGTACTTC; CDR3 protein: CASSSTTASYEQYF
D gene: TRBD1; V gene: TRBV9; clone size: -; J gene: TRBJ2-1; CDR3 DNA: TGTGCCAGCAGCGGCGGACAGGGGTATCGGGTAAACAATGAGCAGTTCTTC; CDR3 protein: CASSGGQGYRVNNEQFF
D gene: -; V gene: TRBV28; clone size: -; J gene: TRBJ2-5; CDR3 DNA: TGTGCCAGCAGTCCCTCTACAGGGTTGAGGCGGCAAGAGACCCAGTACTTC; CDR3 protein: CASSPSTGLRRQETQYF
D gene: TRBD1; V gene: TRBV27; clone size: -; J gene: TRBJ1-4; CDR3 DNA: TGTGCCAGCAGTCCCCGGACAGGGGGGGAAAAACTGTTTTTT; CDR3 protein: CASSPRTGGEKLFF
D gene: -; V gene: TRBV18; clone size: -; J gene: TRBJ1-2; CDR3 DNA: TGTGCCAGCTCACCGCCTTTTGAGAACTATGGCTACACCTTC; CDR3 protein: CASSPPFENYGYTF
D gene: TRBD2; V gene: TRBV4-2; clone size: -; J gene: TRBJ2-5; CDR3 DNA: TGTGCCAGCAGCCATAACTTTCAAAGCGGGGCCCAAGAGACCCAGTACTTC; CDR3 protein: CASSHNFQSGAQETQYF
D gene: -; V gene: TRBV3-1/TRBV3-2; clone size: -; J gene: TRBJ2-1; CDR3 DNA: TGTGCCAGCAGCCAAGATCCGACTTCTAGGAGCTCCTACAATGAGCAGTTCTTC; CDR3 protein: CASSQDPTSRSSYNEQFF
D gene: -; V gene: TRBV18; clone size: -; J gene: TRBJ2-3; CDR3 DNA: TGTGCCAGCTCACCGGTCATGGGAGCTAGCACAGATACGCAGTATTTT; CDR3 protein: CASSPVMGASTDTQYF
D gene: TRBD2; V gene: TRBV3-1/TRBV3-2; clone size: -; J gene: TRBJ2-3; CDR3 DNA: TGTGCCAGCAGCCAAGCCCGGCTAGCGGGAGGGCCAGATACGCAGTATTTT; CDR3 protein: CASSQARLAGGPDTQYF
D gene: TRBD2; V gene: TRBV2; clone size: -; J gene: TRBJ2-1; CDR3 DNA: TGTGCCAGCAGTGCGGTAGCGGGAGGGTACAATGAGCAGTTCTTC; CDR3 protein: CASSAVAGGYNEQFF
D gene: -; V gene: TRBV18; clone size: -; J gene: TRBJ1-2; CDR3 DNA: TGTGCCAGCTCACCGGACATAGACTATGGCTACACCTTC; CDR3 protein: CASSPDIDYGYTF
D gene: -; V gene: TRBV18; clone size: -; J gene: TRBJ2-1; CDR3 DNA: TGTGCCAGCTCATCACCAAGCGTGGATGAGCAGTTCTTC; CDR3 protein: CASSSPSVDEQFF
D gene: -; V gene: TRBV5-1; clone size: -; J gene: TRBJ2-7; CDR3 DNA: TGCGCCAGCAGCTTGGGGGCGGGGACCCGACAGGGCTCCTACGAGCAGTACTTC; CDR3 protein: CASSLGAGTRQGSYEQYF
D gene: TRBD1; V gene: TRBV6-2/TRBV6-3; clone size: -; J gene: TRBJ1-5; CDR3 DNA: TGTGCCAGCAGTTACTCTATGCAGGGGGGACAGCCCCAGCATTTT; CDR3 protein: CASSYSMQGGQPQHF
D gene: -; V gene: TRBV14; clone size: -; J gene: TRBJ2-6; CDR3 DNA: TGTGCCAGCAGCCAAGGCAGGCTCTCTGGGGCCAACGTCCTGACTTTC; CDR3 protein: CASSQGRLSGANVLTF
D gene: TRBD2; V gene: TRBV19; clone size: -; J gene: TRBJ2-2; CDR3 DNA: TGTGCCAGTAGTACACGCGGGGGGGCCGGATCCGGGGAGCTGTTTTTT; CDR3 protein: CASSTRGGAGSGELFF
D gene: -; V gene: TRBV7-9; clone size: -; J gene: TRBJ1-4; CDR3 DNA: TGTGCCAGCAGCATCCAGGGTGAAAAACTGTTTTTT; CDR3 protein: CASSIQGEKLFF
D gene: -; V gene: TRBV12-3/TRBV12-4; clone size: -; J gene: TRBJ1-1; CDR3 DNA: TGTGCCAGCAGTCCTAGGGGCTTCGCTGAAGCTTTCTTT; CDR3 protein: CASSPRGFAEAFF
D gene: -; V gene: TRBV19; clone size: once; J gene: TRBJ1-1; CDR3 DNA: TGTGCCAGTAGTCTCGGGTGGGACACTGAAGCTTTCTTT; CDR3 protein: CASSLGWDTEAFF
D gene: -; V gene: TRBV18; clone size: few; J gene: TRBJ1-5; CDR3 DNA: TGTGCCAGCTCACCATTGGGGGGTAGGGATCAGCCCCAGCATTTT; CDR3 protein: CASSPLGGRDQPQHF
D gene: -; V gene: TRBV14; clone size: -; J gene: TRBJ1-2; CDR3 DNA: TGTGCCAGCAGCCAAGAAGGGAGGATCTATGGCTACACCTTC; CDR3 protein: CASSQEGRIYGYTF
D gene: -; V gene: TRBV2; clone size: -; J gene: TRBJ2-1; CDR3 DNA: TGTGCCAGCAGTGTTGAGACACTGGACTACAATGAGCAGTTCTTC; CDR3 protein: CASSVETLDYNEQFF
D gene: -; V gene: TRBV19; clone size: -; J gene: TRBJ1-5; CDR3 DNA: TGTGCCAGTAGTATCCACGGGGGTAATCAGCCCCAGCATTTT; CDR3 protein: CASSIHGGNQPQHF
D gene: TRBD1; V gene: TRBV19; clone size: -; J gene: TRBJ1-5; CDR3 DNA: TGTGCCAGTAGTTCGGCCCCGGGACAGGGACCCCCGCGCAATCAGCCCCAGCATTTT; CDR3 protein: CASSSAPGQGPPRNQPQHF
D gene: -; V gene: TRBV11-3; clone size: -; J gene: TRBJ1-1; CDR3 DNA: TGTGCCAGCAGCCCAGGGGCCATGAACACTGAAGCTTTCTTT; CDR3 protein: CASSPGAMNTEAFF
D gene: TRBD2; V gene: TRBV28; clone size: -; J gene: TRBJ2-5; CDR3 DNA: TGTGCCAGCAGTGTCTCTGCTAGCGGGAGGGCCCGAGAGACCCAGTACTTC; CDR3 protein: CASSVSASGRARETQYF
D gene: -; V gene: TRBV29-1; clone size: -; J gene: TRBJ2-3; CDR3 DNA: TGCAGCATGGGCCCCGGGGGGCCAGATACGCAGTATTTT; CDR3 protein: CSMGPGGPDTQYF
D gene: TRBD1; V gene: TRBV29-1; clone size: -; J gene: TRBJ2-3; CDR3 DNA: TGCAGCGTTGAACAAGGACAGGGGTCTTTAGATACGCAGTATTTT; CDR3 protein: CSVEQGQGSLDTQYF
D gene: -; V gene: TRBV12-3/TRBV12-4; clone size: -; J gene: TRBJ1-1; CDR3 DNA: TGTGCCAGCAGTTTCAGGGTAGGAACTGAAGCTTTCTTT; CDR3 protein: CASSFRVGTEAFF
D gene: TRBD1; V gene: TRBV19; clone size: -; J gene: TRBJ1-5; CDR3 DNA: TGTGCCAGTAGTTCCTGGACAGGAGGGAATCAGCCCCAGCATTTT; CDR3 protein: CASSSWTGGNQPQHF
D gene: TRBD1; V gene: TRBV9; clone size: -; J gene: TRBJ1-1; CDR3 DNA: TGTGCCAGCAGCCAGGGGGACAGAATGAGCGACACTGAAGCTTTCTTT; CDR3 protein: CASSQGDRMSDTEAFF
D gene: -; V gene: TRBV5-1; clone size: -; J gene: TRBJ2-2; CDR3 DNA: TGCGCCAGCAGCCCCCTCGGGGGTCGAGGCACCGGGGAGCTGTTTTTT; CDR3 protein: CASSPLGGRGTGELFF
D gene: TRBD1; V gene: TRBV7-7; clone size: -; J gene: TRBJ1-2; CDR3 DNA: TGTGCTAGCAGCTTAGAAGGGGGACAGGGCGGTGGCTACACCTTC; CDR3 protein: CASSLEGGQGGGYTF
D gene: -; V gene: TRBV11-3; clone size: -; J gene: TRBJ2-7; CDR3 DNA: TGTGCCAGCAGCGTATCAGGTTACGAGCAGTACTTC; CDR3 protein: CASSVSGYEQYF
D gene: -; V gene: TRBV10-3; clone size: -; J gene: TRBJ1-2; CDR3 DNA: TGTGCCATCAGTGCGGGGGGCCGGGACTATGGCTACACCTTC; CDR3 protein: CAISAGGRDYGYTF
D gene: -; V gene: TRBV7-3; clone size: -; J gene: TRBJ1-1; CDR3 DNA: TGTGCCAGCAGCTTTCAGGGAGGGGGGGACACTGAAGCTTTCTTT; CDR3 protein: CASSFQGGGDTEAFF
D gene: -; V gene: TRBV28; clone size: -; J gene: TRBJ1-2; CDR3 DNA: TGTGCCAGCAGTCCTTACGGAACCGGGGATGGCTACACCTTC; CDR3 protein: CASSPYGTGDGYTF
D gene: TRBD2; V gene: TRBV9; clone size: -; J gene: TRBJ2-1; CDR3 DNA: TGTGCCAGCAGCCCCTGGGGGCTAGCGGGAGAATGGGGCAATGAGCAGTTCTTC; CDR3 protein: CASSPWGLAGEWGNEQFF